Below, 25 T cell receptor beta chains from the same sample are listed, as sequenced in a study of T cells in Graves' hyperthyroidism and ophthalmopathy (dated by TCRdb to the late 2010s). Library construction relied on multiplex PCR. The reads were generated on an Illumina HiSeq 2000. The TCR beta CDR3 regions were amplified from RNA transcripts. The TCR CDR3 was subjected to a first round of RT-PCR using the HTBI primer set and the Qiagen OneStep RT-PCR kit. TCRdb took the public reads, trimmed them with fastp at Q25, ran MiXCR for clone calling and kept in-frame beta chains. Records with the same CDR3 protein are collapsed into one entry carrying the most frequent genes and DNA. The sample table records 250,000 to 400,000 distinct CDR3 sequences; roughly an eighth of these occur just once. Together, the top ten hold 34% of the sample. The sample consisted of blood. The receptors here all came from a woman between 35 and 50 years old with Graves' ophthalmopathy.

The chain is built from TRBV6-1 and TRBJ2-1, with a weak D call TRBD2 (6 bases). The CDR3 contains 13 residues. The V gene's germline CDR1 is MNHNS and CDR2 SASEGT. The V and J ends lost 8 bases and 4 bases respectively, with 12 bases between them. Here the CDR3 reads CASVPGVYNEQFF. In DNA form, the CDR3 reads TGTGCCAGCGTCCCGGGAGTTTACAATGAGCAGTTCTTC.

The chain links TRBV7-6 to TRBJ1-2, with TRBD1 matching 9 bases. J lost 10 bases, V lost 3 bases, and 6 bases had no gene match. This CDR3 has 13 amino acids. CDR1 and CDR2 from the germline V gene are SGHVS and FNYEAQ. The CDR3 nucleotides read TGTGCCAGCAGCTTCGGACAGGGGAGGTCCTACACCTTC. Its protein is CASSFGQGRSYTF.

This clonotype has a count of ten or more. The chain recombines TRBV6-1 with TRBJ1-1; the match to TRBD1 covers 8 bases. The junction had 5 bases not matched to a gene; V was cut back by 0 bases and J by 5 bases. Per the germline V gene, CDR1 is MNHNS and CDR2 is SASEGT. This CDR3 is built from 15 residues. CDR3 region: CASSEARTGITEAFF. The CDR3 nucleotides are TGTGCCAGCAGTGAAGCGAGGACAGGGATTACTGAAGCTTTCTTT.

The V and J genes are TRBV4-1 and TRBJ2-5, with D perhaps TRBD1 (6 bases). This CDR3 has 14 amino acids. Germline V gene data show CDR1 as MGHRA and CDR2 as YSYEKL. Trimming pared 3 bases from V and 1 base from J, leaving 9 bases between. This chain's CDR3 is CASSHTGSQETQYF. CDR3 DNA: TGCGCCAGCAGCCACACAGGGTCCCAAGAGACCCAGTACTTC.

This chain connects TRBV5-1 to TRBJ2-7, with D perhaps assigned TRBD1 or TRBD2 (6 bases each). V lost 4 bases to trimming and J lost 5 bases, with 19 bases between them. CDR3 length: 15 amino acids. The germline CDR1 and CDR2 sequences are SGHRS and YFSETQ. The CDR3 region has the DNA TGCGCCAGCAGCCCAGAATCCGGGGGCTGGAACGAGCAGTACTTC. This sequence encodes CASSPESGGWNEQYF.

This clonotype came up a few times. The chain combines TRBV2 with TRBJ2-1; 11 bases map to TRBD2. Germline CDR1 is SNHLY and CDR2 is FYNNEI. The CDR3 has 19 residues. J was trimmed by 0 bases and V by 4 bases; bases with no gene match: 11. In DNA form, the CDR3 reads TGTGCCAGCAGTGGACTAGCGGGATCTCCAGGGGGCTCCTACAATGAGCAGTTCTTC. Residues: CASSGLAGSPGGSYNEQFF.

This clonotype was counted many times. The junction does not match germline at one end; this may be a read error. The genes are TRBV20-1 and TRBJ2-7; a weak D match, TRBD1 (6 bases). CDR3 size: 13 residues. CDR1 and CDR2 (germline): DFQATT, SNEGSKA (reference sequence). DNA of the CDR3: TGCAGTGCAAGAGACAGGAACCTCTACGAGCAGTACTTC. This sequence encodes CSARDRNLYEQYF.

This clonotype was observed at least ten times. J is TRBJ1-2 and V is TRBV6-5, with D maybe TRBD1 (5 bases). The ends were cut back, 0 bases at V and 8 bases at J, with 10 bases in the middle. Germline V gene data show CDR1 as MNHEY and CDR2 as SVGAGI. This CDR3 contains 13 residues. CDR3 DNA: TGTGCCAGCAGTTACTCGGATCGGGGGGGCTACACCTTC. Translating it yields CASSYSDRGGYTF.

This clonotype was observed a handful of times. The rearrangement joins TRBV13 to TRBJ2-7, with D possibly matching TRBD2 (6 bases). The CDR3 extends over 17 amino acids. V was shortened by 4 bases and J by 2 bases, with 21 bases between the two germline ends. Per germline, CDR1 PRHDT and CDR2 FYEKMQ (reference sequence). The chain's CDR3 is CASSSGVLASRTYEQYF. The DNA for the CDR3 is TGTGCCAGCAGCTCTGGTGTCCTAGCGAGTAGAACCTACGAGCAGTACTTC.

Comment on this clonotype: A much larger clone sits a single nucleotide away, making a read error possible. The J gene is TRBJ2-5, the V gene TRBV12-3 or TRBV12-4; 9 positions agree with TRBD2. V shed 4 bases and J 5 bases; nucleotides not matched to a gene: 23. The CDR3 is 20 amino acids. CDR3 sequence: CASSSPQGRMLAGVGETQYF. CDR3 in DNA: TGTGCCAGCAGTTCTCCTCAGGGTCGGATGTTAGCGGGAGTGGGGGAGACCCAGTACTTC.

J is TRBJ1-5 and V is TRBV6-1; TRBD1 aligns across 11 bases. Germline CDR1 MNHNS, CDR2 SASEGT. This CDR3 comprises 16 residues. V was pared by 2 bases and J by 5 bases, with 5 bases of the junction left unmatched. DNA of the CDR3: TGTGCCAGCAGTGAACATGGGACAGGGGGTGATCAGCCCCAGCATTTT. This encodes CASSEHGTGGDQPQHF.

This clonotype was seen a handful of times. The genes are TRBV5-6 and TRBJ2-3; 9 bases fit TRBD2. Germline loops: CDR1 SGHDT, CDR2 YYEEEE. The CDR3 is 18 residues long. Trimming at V came to 3 bases and at J to 5 bases, leaving 16 bases not matched to a gene. CDR3 nucleotides: TGTGCCAGCAGCTGGGGTATTGGCGTAGCGGGAGTAATAGATACGCAGTATTTT. It encodes CASSWGIGVAGVIDTQYF.

The V call is TRBV10-3, the J call TRBJ2-3; 10 nucleotides match TRBD1. V shed 5 bases and J 1 base; nucleotides not matched to a gene: 3. The CDR3 runs 15 residues. The germline V gene has CDR1 ENHRY and CDR2 SYGVKD. The CDR3 reads CAISTGTGGTDTQYF. In DNA form, the CDR3 reads TGTGCCATCAGTACCGGGACAGGGGGCACAGATACGCAGTATTTT.

In its sample, this clonotype was seen a few times. The chain is built from TRBV27 and TRBJ2-1, with 8 bases fitting TRBD2. The V segment lost 3 bases and the J segment 12 bases; nucleotides outside the gene matches: 7. Germline V gene sequence: CDR1 MNHEY, CDR2 SMNVEV (reference sequence). CDR3 length equals 13 residues. The CDR3 sequence is CASSFIAGYAQFF. CDR3 nucleotides: TGTGCCAGCAGTTTTATAGCGGGGTATGCGCAGTTCTTC.

This clonotype was counted at least ten times. V gene TRBV5-5 combines with J gene TRBJ2-1; 10 positions match TRBD2. There are 16 residues in the CDR3. From germline, CDR1 is SGHKS and CDR2 YYEKEE (reference sequence). J gave up 1 base and V 4 bases, and 5 bases lay outside the gene matches. The CDR3 sequence: CASSRTSGVSYNEQFF. The CDR3 DNA is TGTGCCAGCAGCCGTACTAGCGGGGTATCCTACAATGAGCAGTTCTTC.

In its sample, this clonotype was seen a few times. The V gene is TRBV20-1, the J gene TRBJ1-4; D call uncertain. V lost 6 bases and J 8 bases, leaving 16 bases between the germline ends. This CDR3 is built from 13 residues. CDR1 DFQATT and CDR2 SNEGSKA come from the germline V gene (reference sequence). The CDR3 DNA reads as TGCAGTGCCAACAGAAACCCAAACGAAAAACTGTTTTTT. It yields the protein CSANRNPNEKLFF.

This clonotype was seen repeatedly, ten times or more. This rearrangement joins TRBV7-9 to TRBJ2-3; 9 bases line up with TRBD1. Germline V lookup: CDR1 SEHNR, CDR2 FQNEAQ (reference sequence). The CDR3 is 18 residues long. The junction had 14 bases not matched to a gene; V was cut back by 5 bases and J by 2 bases. CDR3 loop: CASSPKRTGVGATDTQYF. CDR3 nucleotide sequence: TGTGCCAGCAGCCCGAAAAGGACAGGGGTGGGGGCCACAGATACGCAGTATTTT.

Worth noting for this clonotype: A much larger clonotype is one base distant, so this may be a read error. This CDR3 fails to terminate in the conserved phenylalanine or tryptophan, so it likely reflects a read error. This chain connects TRBV12-3 or TRBV12-4 to TRBJ2-7; no firm D call. V lost 2 bases to trimming and J lost 3 bases, with 8 bases between them. The CDR3 runs to 13 residues. DNA of the CDR3: TGTGCCAGCAGTTTATTGGGCGGCTACGAGCAGTACCTC. This gives the protein CASSLLGGYEQYL.

The chain carries TRBV19 and TRBJ2-2, with 11 bases aligning to TRBD1. J gave up 4 bases and V 7 bases, and 8 bases lay outside the gene matches. The CDR3 totals 16 residues. Germline CDR1 LNHDA, CDR2 SQIVND (reference sequence). CDR3 sequence reads: CASKSRTGGLTGELFF. In DNA form, the CDR3 reads TGTGCCAGTAAATCCCGGACAGGGGGCCTCACCGGGGAGCTGTTTTTT.

This clonotype was found many times. The chain links TRBV11-2 to TRBJ2-1; 8 bases match TRBD1. V shed 1 base and J 3 bases; nucleotides not matched to a gene: 5. The CDR3 runs to 16 residues. CDR1 SGHAT and CDR2 FQNNGV come from the germline V gene. CDR3 nucleotide sequence: TGTGCCAGCAGCTTAGGGGGGACAGGTAACTACAATGAGCAGTTCTTC. It is translated as CASSLGGTGNYNEQFF.

This clonotype was observed many times. The rearrangement links TRBV2 to TRBJ2-7; D call uncertain. There are 11 residues in the CDR3. The ends were cut back, 6 bases at V and 3 bases at J, with 6 bases in the middle. Germline V gives CDR1 SNHLY, CDR2 FYNNEI. The CDR3 protein is CASSDNYEQYF. In DNA form, the CDR3 reads TGTGCCAGCAGCGACAACTACGAGCAGTACTTC.

Details on this clonotype: One junction end disagrees with the germline gene, perhaps due to a read error. The chain carries TRBV20-1 and TRBJ2-5, with D perhaps matching TRBD1 (5 bases). The CDR3 sequence is 15 residues long. From germline, CDR1 is DFQATT and CDR2 SNEGSKA (reference sequence). The DNA of the CDR3 is TGCAGTGCTAGAGACTCCCGGACAAACCAAGGGACCCAGTACTTC. Its protein product is CSARDSRTNQGTQYF.

The chain uses TRBV4-1 and TRBJ1-2, with D unresolved. The CDR3 runs 15 residues. The germline gives CDR1 MGHRA, CDR2 YSYEKL. The ends were cut back, 2 bases at V and 4 bases at J, with 14 bases in the middle. CDR3 protein: CASSQSPANFYGYTF. In DNA, the CDR3 is TGCGCCAGCAGCCAATCTCCGGCCAATTTCTATGGCTACACCTTC.

This clonotype appeared many times. J is TRBJ2-7 and V is TRBV10-1; 10 bases match TRBD1. This CDR3 has 15 amino acids. The germline gives CDR1 WNHNN, CDR2 SYGVQD (reference sequence). V shed 2 bases and J 3 bases; nucleotides not matched to a gene: 4. CDR3 protein: CASSETGTGDYEQYF. CDR3 bases: TGCGCCAGCAGTGAGACCGGGACAGGGGACTACGAGCAGTACTTC.

This clonotype came up many times. This chain joins TRBV6-1 and TRBJ2-7; TRBD1 matches 9 bases. CDR3 length equals 16 residues. Looked up from germline, CDR1 is MNHNS and CDR2 is SASEGT. Trimming removed 0 bases from V and 5 bases from J; junction bases left unmatched: 8. DNA for the CDR3: TGTGCCAGCAGTGAAGCTGCCGGACAGGGGCGCGACGAGCAGTACTTC. Translation: CASSEAAGQGRDEQYF.